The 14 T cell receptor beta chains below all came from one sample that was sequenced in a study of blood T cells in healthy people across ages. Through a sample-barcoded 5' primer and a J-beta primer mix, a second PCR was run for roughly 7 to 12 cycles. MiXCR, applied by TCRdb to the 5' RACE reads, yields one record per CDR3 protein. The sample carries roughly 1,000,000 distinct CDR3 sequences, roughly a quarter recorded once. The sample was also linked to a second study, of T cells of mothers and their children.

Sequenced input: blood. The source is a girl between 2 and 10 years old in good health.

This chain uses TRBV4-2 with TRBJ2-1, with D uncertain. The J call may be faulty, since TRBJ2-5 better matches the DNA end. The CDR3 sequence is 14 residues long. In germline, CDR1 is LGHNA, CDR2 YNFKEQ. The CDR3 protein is CASSQDANLETQYF. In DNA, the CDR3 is TGTGCCAGCAGCCAAGATGCCAATTTAGAGACCCAGTACTTC.

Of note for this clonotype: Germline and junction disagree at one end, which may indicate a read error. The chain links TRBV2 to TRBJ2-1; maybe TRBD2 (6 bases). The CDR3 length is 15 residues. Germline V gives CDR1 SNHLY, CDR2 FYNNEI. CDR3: CAGRDMTREYNEQFF. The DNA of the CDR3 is TGTGCCGGCAGGGATATGACTAGAGAGTACAATGAGCAGTTCTTC. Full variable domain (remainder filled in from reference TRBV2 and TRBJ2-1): EPEVTQTPSHQVTQMGQEVILRCVPISNHLYFYWYRQILGQKVEFLVSFYNNEISEKSEIFDDQFSVERPDGSNFTLKIRSTKLEDSAMYFCAGRDMTREYNEQFFGPGTRLTVL.

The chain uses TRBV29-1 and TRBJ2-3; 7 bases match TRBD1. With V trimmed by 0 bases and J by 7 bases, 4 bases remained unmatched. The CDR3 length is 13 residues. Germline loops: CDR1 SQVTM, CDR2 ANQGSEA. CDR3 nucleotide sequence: TGCAGCGTTGAAGAGTCAGGGGGACATACGCAGTATTTT. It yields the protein CSVEESGGHTQYF.

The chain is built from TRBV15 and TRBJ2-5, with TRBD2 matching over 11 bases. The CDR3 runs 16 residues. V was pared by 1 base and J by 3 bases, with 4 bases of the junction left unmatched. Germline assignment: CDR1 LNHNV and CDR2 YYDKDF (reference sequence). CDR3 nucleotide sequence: TGTGCCACCAGCAGAGTTCTAGCGGGGGGTAAAGAGACCCAGTACTTC. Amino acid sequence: CATSRVLAGGKETQYF.

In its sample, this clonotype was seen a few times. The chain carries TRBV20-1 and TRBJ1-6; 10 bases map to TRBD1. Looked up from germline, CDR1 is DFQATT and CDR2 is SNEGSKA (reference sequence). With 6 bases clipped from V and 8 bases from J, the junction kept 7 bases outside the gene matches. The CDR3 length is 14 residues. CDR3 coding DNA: TGCAGTGCCTCCATAGGGACAGGGGATTCACCCCTCCACTTT. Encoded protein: CSASIGTGDSPLHF.

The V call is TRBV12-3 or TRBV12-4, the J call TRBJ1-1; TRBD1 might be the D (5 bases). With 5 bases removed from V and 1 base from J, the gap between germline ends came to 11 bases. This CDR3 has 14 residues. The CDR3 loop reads CASSNRIRNTEAFF. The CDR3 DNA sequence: TGTGCCAGCAGTAACAGGATTCGGAACACTGAAGCTTTCTTT.

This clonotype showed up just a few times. CDR3 in DNA: TGTGCCAGCAGTATATATAGGGGAAACACCGGGGAGCTGTTTTTT. Translating gives CASSIYRGNTGELFF. The chain combines TRBV28 with TRBJ2-2, with D possibly matching TRBD1 (5 bases). Germline CDR1 is MDHEN and CDR2 is SYDVKM. V was trimmed by 5 bases and J by 2 bases, leaving 12 bases between them. CDR3 length: 15 amino acids.

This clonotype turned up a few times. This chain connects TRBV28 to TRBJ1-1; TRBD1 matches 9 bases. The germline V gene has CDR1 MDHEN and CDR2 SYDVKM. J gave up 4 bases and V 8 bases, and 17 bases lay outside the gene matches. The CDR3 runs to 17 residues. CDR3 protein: CASQFLRTGALSTEAFF. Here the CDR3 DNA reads TGTGCCAGCCAATTTCTGCGGACAGGGGCTTTGAGCACTGAAGCTTTCTTT.

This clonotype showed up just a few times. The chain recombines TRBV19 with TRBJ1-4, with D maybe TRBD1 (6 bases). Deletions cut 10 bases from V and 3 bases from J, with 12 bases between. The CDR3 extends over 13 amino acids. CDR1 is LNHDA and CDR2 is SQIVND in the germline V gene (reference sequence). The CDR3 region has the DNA TGTGCCACTGAGACAGGCCCTAATGAAAAACTGTTTTTT. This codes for CATETGPNEKLFF.

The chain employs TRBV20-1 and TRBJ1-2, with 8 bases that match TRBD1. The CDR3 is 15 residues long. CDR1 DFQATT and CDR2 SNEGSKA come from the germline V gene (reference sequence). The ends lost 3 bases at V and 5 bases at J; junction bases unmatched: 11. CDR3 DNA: TGCAGTGCTAGTCGGACAGGGCAAAGTGGGTATGGCTACACCTTC. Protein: CSASRTGQSGYGYTF.

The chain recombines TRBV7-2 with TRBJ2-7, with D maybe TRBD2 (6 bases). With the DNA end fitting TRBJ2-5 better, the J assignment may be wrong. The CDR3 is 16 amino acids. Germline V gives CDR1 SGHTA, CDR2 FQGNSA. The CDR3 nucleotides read TGTGCCAGCACCTCGGTCGGGACTCCAATGGGGAAGACCCAGTACTTC. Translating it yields CASTSVGTPMGKTQYF.

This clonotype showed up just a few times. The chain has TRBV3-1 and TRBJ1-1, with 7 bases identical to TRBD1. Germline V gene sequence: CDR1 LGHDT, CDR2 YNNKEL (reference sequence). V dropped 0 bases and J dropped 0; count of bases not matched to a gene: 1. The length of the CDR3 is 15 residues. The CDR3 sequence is CASSQDTGVNTEAFF. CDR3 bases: TGTGCCAGCAGCCAAGATACAGGGGTGAACACTGAAGCTTTCTTT.

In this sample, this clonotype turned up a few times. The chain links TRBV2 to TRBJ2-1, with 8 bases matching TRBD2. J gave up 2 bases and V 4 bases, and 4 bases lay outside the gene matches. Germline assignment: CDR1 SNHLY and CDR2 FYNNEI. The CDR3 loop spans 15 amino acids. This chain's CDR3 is CASSGLRGAYNEQFF. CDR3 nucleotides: TGTGCCAGCAGTGGTCTGCGGGGGGCCTACAATGAGCAGTTCTTC.

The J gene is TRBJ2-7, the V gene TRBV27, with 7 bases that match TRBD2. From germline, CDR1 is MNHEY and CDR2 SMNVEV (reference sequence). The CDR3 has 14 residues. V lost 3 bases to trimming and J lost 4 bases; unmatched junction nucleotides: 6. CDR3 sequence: CASSFYRGDYEQYF. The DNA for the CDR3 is TGTGCCAGCAGTTTCTACCGGGGGGATTACGAGCAGTACTTC.